This T cell receptor (beta chain) appears in the sequencing data of a study of blood T cell repertoires in COVID-19 (dated by TCRdb to about 2020). For the wider study: Samples covering the acute and convalescent phases of COVID-19 were provided by collaborators in the United States, Italy and Spain. The prospective study material was composed of cDNA or gDNA derived from T cells, B-cell-depleted T cells, or PBMCs. The dataset comprised deeply sampled blood TCRbeta repertoires from subjects exposed to, actively infected with, or recovered from COVID-19. The repertoires were released in a freely available public database meant as a resource for research on the immune response to SARS-CoV-2. The samples were drawn from two sources: the first 160 participants of the ongoing ImmuneRACE study, and 1,254 subjects contributed by 6 global collaborators. A de-identified subject ID, COVID-19 status, age in years and sex were almost always included in the sample metadata. Where available, HLA class I and class II types were obtained from metadata supplied by the sample provider rather than from assay-based typing.

Overall study results and their limits: The amount of clinical and demographic metadata varied by source and participant and was provided uncurated.

In Seattle, one collaborating source enrolled patients while the infection was active and tracked those patients longitudinally over the course of disease. The collaborating institutions used their own protocols to collect whole blood in K2EDTA tubes. For TCRbeta analysis, collaborator samples were shipped as frozen whole blood, as isolated PBMCs, or as DNA extracted from either sample type. A remark on this clone: Its antigen is currently not known. Base qualities were left out, and no much larger clone turns up one base away.

The immunoSEQ Assay, a bias-controlled multiplex PCR, was used to amplify TCRbeta CDR3 regions from genomic DNA. Under the source paper's analysis protocol: The number of nucleated cells in each sample was estimated by amplification of reference gene primers within the assay. To quantify the absolute abundance of each unique TCRbeta CDR3 rearrangement, sequence reads were collapsed and filtered. For each sample, productive Simpson clonality was calculated by taking the square root of Simpson's diversity index across productive rearrangements. TCRdb mirrors the immuneACCESS table, restricted to in-frame sequences. Some clones are absent from its copies; in checked studies, under half trace to an unresolved V gene, and the reason for the others is unknown. Clone size and V and J calls were adopted from that table, with D and trimming inferred from the DNA. The sample includes some 68,000 clones, with less than 95% observed a single time. More than 0.4% of the sample comes from the top ten.

The source is a man aged 45 to 65 with COVID-19, enrolled during active disease. The sample taken for sequencing was peripheral blood.

The DNA reads as follows: TGTGCCAGCAGCCCGTTGGGGCGGCTCTCACCCCTCCACTTT. Translation gives CASSPLGRLSPLHF. The sequence joins TRBV6-6 to TRBJ1-6, with TRBD1 perhaps the D gene, on 5 matching bases. The germline V gene (reference sequence) supplies CDR1 MNHNY and CDR2 SVGAGI. The junction shows trimming of 6 bases on V and 10 bases on J, plus 16 bases between the germline ends. The CDR3 contains 14 residues, cysteine and phenylalanine counted. Only the CDR3 portion is preserved as DNA: 42 bases, with reading frame beginning at the first base.